A selection of T cell receptor beta chains follows, all from one sample in a study of T-cell memory formation after mild COVID-19. Each CDR3 protein is one row after TCRdb ran MiXCR on the 5' RACE reads. The table records over 10,000 distinct CDR3 sequences, about a sixth of them present only once. Material for sequencing was PBMCs or a T cell subset sorted from them (not recorded which). All receptors derive from a young man who had mild COVID-19 (a few samples of this study predate the infection). Cell type and time point are not known. Both conserved end residues are part of each CDR3. A D gene is named only where the DNA matches it firmly. The listing skips clone size in some rows; elsewhere it reads once, few, many or a size class.

>TRBD1|TRBJ2-5|-|TRBV3-1
TGTGCCAGCAGCACGCTTGAGGACAGGGAACAAGAGACCCAGTACTTC
CASSTLEDREQETQYF
>-|TRBJ1-1|many|TRBV5-5
TGTGCCAGCAGCTTGCGATACAGGGAGTTGGCTGAAGCTTTCTTT
CASSLRYRELAEAFF
>-|TRBJ2-1|-|TRBV20-1
TGCAGTGCTAGAGGTCCCGCAGATTGGAACTACAATGAGCATTTCTTC
CSARGPADWNYNEHFF
>TRBD1|TRBJ2-7|-|TRBV4-1
TGCGCCAGCAGCCGAGAGGACAGGGGGCGATACGAGCAGTACTTC
CASSREDRGRYEQYF
>TRBD1|TRBJ1-5|-|TRBV12-3/TRBV12-4
TGTGCCAGCAGTTTAACGACAGGGGTGGGGTTTCAGCCCCAGCATTTT
CASSLTTGVGFQPQHF
>-|TRBJ1-3|-|TRBV5-1
TGCGCCAGCAGCTCGAGTTACTCTGGAAACACCATATATTTT
CASSSSYSGNTIYF
>-|TRBJ1-5|few|TRBV12-3/TRBV12-4
TGTGCCAGCAGTTTTAAAAGCAGCCAGCATTTT
CASSFKSSQHF
>-|TRBJ2-7|many|TRBV7-6
TGTGCCAGCAGCTTAGTGATAGGCAGCCTTGCGGACGAGCAGTACTTC
CASSLVIGSLADEQYF
>-|TRBJ1-5|few|TRBV6-5
TGTGCCAGCAGTCGCCTGGGGGCGAGTCAGCCCCAGCATTTT
CASSRLGASQPQHF
>TRBD2|TRBJ2-1|many|TRBV27
TGTGCCAGCAGTCTCGTGGGACTAGCGCAAAATGAGCAGTTCTTC
CASSLVGLAQNEQFF
>-|TRBJ2-7|many|TRBV5-1
TGCGCCAGCAGCTGGGGGCGAGGGGGCTCCTACGAGCAGTACTTC
CASSWGRGGSYEQYF
>TRBD2|TRBJ2-5|-|TRBV28
TGTGCCAGCAATCGGGGGGGCCGTAGGGAGACCCAGTACTTC
CASNRGGRRETQYF
>-|TRBJ2-1|many|TRBV6-4
TGTGCCAGCAGTGACGGGTACAGCTCCTACAATGAGCAGTTCTTC
CASSDGYSSYNEQFF
>-|TRBJ1-1|many|TRBV28
TGTGCCAGCAGTCTAACTCCGGGGGCGAGGGCCACTGAAGCTTTCTTT
CASSLTPGARATEAFF
>-|TRBJ2-2|-|TRBV28
TGTGCCAGCAGTTTTTACGTGGCCGGGGAGCTGTTTTTT
CASSFYVAGELFF
>-|TRBJ1-5|many|TRBV27
TGTGCCAGCAGCCCTTGGAGCAATCAGCCCCAGCATTTT
CASSPWSNQPQHF
>-|TRBJ1-2|few|TRBV27
TGTGCCAGCAGTTGGGAGGGCTACACCTTC
CASSWEGYTF
>TRBD1|TRBJ1-6|-|TRBV16
TGTGCCAGCAGCCGATGGGACAGGGTAAATTCACCCCTCCACTTT
CASSRWDRVNSPLHF
>-|TRBJ2-1|many|TRBV4-3
TGCGCCAGCAGCCAAGTTACCGGGAGACAGGGATGGCATGAGCAGTTCTTC
CASSQVTGRQGWHEQFF
>TRBD1|TRBJ1-1|many|TRBV7-9
TGTGCCAGCAGCTGGGGACAGGGGGCCACTGAAGCTTTCTTT
CASSWGQGATEAFF
>-|TRBJ2-3|few|TRBV6-2/TRBV6-3
TGTGCCAGTCTGTCCGGGGGAGCAGATACGCAGTATTTT
CASLSGGADTQYF
>TRBD1|TRBJ2-1|-|TRBV2
TGTGCCAGCACACATGACGGACAGGGGTTCTCCTACAATGAGCAGTTCTTC
CASTHDGQGFSYNEQFF
>-|TRBJ2-1|-|TRBV27
TGTGCCAGCAGTCCCCCCTTCCGTGGAGTTTATGAGCAGTTATTC
CASSPPFRGVYEQLF
>-|TRBJ2-1|-|TRBV27
TGTGCCAGCAGTTTGAAGTGGGCGGCGAATGAGCAGTTCTTC
CASSLKWAANEQFF
>-|TRBJ1-5|-|TRBV20-1
TGCAGTGCTGATACATTGGACAGACGAGGGGGGCCCCAGCATTTT
CSADTLDRRGGPQHF
>-|TRBJ1-6|few|TRBV6-2/TRBV6-3
TGTGCCAGCAGTTACTCGCTCGGGGCCGCGGACTCCGTTTTTAATTCACCCCTCCACTTT
CASSYSLGAADSVFNSPLHF
>-|TRBJ2-1|-|TRBV5-1
TGCGCCGACAATGAGCAGTTCTTC
CADNEQFF
>-|TRBJ1-1|medium-sized|TRBV3-1
TGTGCCAGCAGCCACCCCGCATGGAACACTGAAGCTTTCTTT
CASSHPAWNTEAFF
>-|TRBJ2-3|many|TRBV4-1
TGCGCCAGCAGCCAAGGGGGTTGGGGACTTCTTGATACGCAGTATTTT
CASSQGGWGLLDTQYF
>-|TRBJ2-1|-|TRBV28
TGTGCCAGCAGACATACCCCTCCGGGGGGCTACTCCTACAATGAGCAGTTCTTC
CASRHTPPGGYSYNEQFF
>TRBD1|TRBJ1-6|-|TRBV5-1
TGCGCCAGCAGCTGGGGGCCCGGGACAGGGTCCTATAATTCACCCCTCCACTTT
CASSWGPGTGSYNSPLHF
>-|TRBJ2-7|many|TRBV5-1
TGCGCCAGCAGCGAGGGTTCCTACGAGCAGTACTTC
CASSEGSYEQYF
>-|TRBJ2-5|-|TRBV6-2/TRBV6-3
TGTGCCAGCAGTTACTGGTGGGCAGGGACACAAGAGACCCAGTACTTC
CASSYWWAGTQETQYF
>TRBD1|TRBJ1-1|-|TRBV7-4
TGTGCCAGCAGCTTACAATCCCCAGGGGGCATCACTGAAGCTTTCTTT
CASSLQSPGGITEAFF
>-|TRBJ1-2|many|TRBV6-5
TGTGCCAGCAGTTACTCGTATGCGGCAGGGAACTATGGCTACACCTTC
CASSYSYAAGNYGYTF
>-|TRBJ1-2|-|TRBV4-2
TGTGCCAGCAGCCAATTAACCCGGACACCATTATCGGATGGCTACACCTTC
CASSQLTRTPLSDGYTF
>-|TRBJ1-3|-|TRBV7-9
TGTGCCAGCAGCATACGAACAGGGTGGGATCTCTCTGGAAACACCATATATTTT
CASSIRTGWDLSGNTIYF
>TRBD2|TRBJ2-2|few|TRBV24-1
TGTGCCACCAGTGATTTGCGGGGGGATCTCAGCACCGGGGAGCTGTTTTTT
CATSDLRGDLSTGELFF
>-|TRBJ1-2|many|TRBV15
TGTGCCACCAGCAGAGAAGGGATCCACTATGGCTACACCTTC
CATSREGIHYGYTF
>-|TRBJ2-2|-|TRBV5-4
TGTGCCAGCCTAGGTGACACCGGGGAGCTGTTTTTT
CASLGDTGELFF
>-|TRBJ2-5|many|TRBV28
TGTGCCAGCAGTTCCCCCGGCGCCCAGTACTTC
CASSSPGAQYF
>-|TRBJ2-7|-|TRBV7-6
TGTGCCAGCAGCTCCTACAGTAGCCCCTACGAGCAGTACTTC
CASSSYSSPYEQYF
>-|TRBJ2-7|once|TRBV20-1
TGCAGTGCTAGAGATCAAAGGGATCCCTACGAGCAGTACTTC
CSARDQRDPYEQYF
>-|TRBJ2-7|many|TRBV11-2
TGTGCCAGCAGCTTAGATCTTGGGTCCAGGGTTGATGACGAGCAGTACTTC
CASSLDLGSRVDDEQYF
>-|TRBJ2-5|-|TRBV20-1
TGCAGTGCAGACGAAGAGACCCAGTACTTC
CSADEETQYF
>-|TRBJ2-5|many|TRBV7-8
TGTGCCAGCAGCTTACAATTGGGGACAACGGAGACCCAGTACTTC
CASSLQLGTTETQYF
>-|TRBJ2-5|many|TRBV2
TGTGCCAGCAGTGGGGTCTTGGGGGTGCACCAAGAGACCCAGTACTTC
CASSGVLGVHQETQYF
>-|TRBJ1-6|-|TRBV27
TGTGCCAGCAGCCCTGACCCCCCCCCCAGGGAGGTGGTCAATTCACCCCTCCACTTT
CASSPDPPPREVVNSPLHF